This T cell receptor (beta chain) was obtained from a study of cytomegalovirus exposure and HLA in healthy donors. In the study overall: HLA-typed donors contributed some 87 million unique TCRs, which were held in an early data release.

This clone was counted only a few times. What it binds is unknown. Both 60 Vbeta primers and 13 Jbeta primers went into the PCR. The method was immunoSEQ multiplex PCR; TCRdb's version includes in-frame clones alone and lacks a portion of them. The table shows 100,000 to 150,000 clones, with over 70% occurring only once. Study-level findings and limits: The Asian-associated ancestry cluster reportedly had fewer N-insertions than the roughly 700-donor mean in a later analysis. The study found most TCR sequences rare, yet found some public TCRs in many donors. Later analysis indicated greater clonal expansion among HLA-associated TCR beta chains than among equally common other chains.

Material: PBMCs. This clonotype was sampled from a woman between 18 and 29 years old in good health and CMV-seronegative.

The CDR3 nucleotides read TGTGCCTGTCTCAGCGACAGGGGGGTCCACGAGCAGTACTTC. This translates into CACLSDRGVHEQYF. The chain carries TRBV30 and TRBJ2-7, with TRBD1 matching over 9 bases. The germline V gene encodes CDR1 GTSNPN and CDR2 SVGIG (reference sequence). The CDR3 sequence is 14 residues long. The junction had 11 bases not matched to a gene; V was cut back by 6 bases and J by 5 bases.